Sequencing of this TCR beta chain was carried out in a study of T cell repertoires in cytomegalovirus infection (dated by TCRdb to between 2018 and 2020). At the level of the whole study: Donor HLA type was relevant to the analysis, because carriage of CMV infection together with the matching HLA type was indicated by public TCR beta signatures.

TCRdb records Illumina HiSeq 1500 as the sequencer. TCRdb reworked the public reads: Q25 trimming with fastp, MiXCR clone assembly, productive beta chains retained. Entries that share a CDR3 protein sequence are merged under the most common genes and DNA. Across this sample there are a few hundred thousand distinct CDR3 sequences, with approximately 25% seen only once. In total, the top ten clones hold around 14% of the sample. On this clonotype: Its antigen is not yet known. Qualities for individual bases were not recorded, and no much larger clone is one base off.

What the authors observed across the whole study: The ex vivo response was dominated by HLA-C-restricted CMV-specific TCR beta clonotypes, which also provided the single most frequent clonotype in two of eight donors. In both this cohort and an independent roughly 350-donor cohort, the cumulative frequency of public TCR beta family members distinguished carriers of CMV infection plus the relevant HLA type.

According to the germline V gene, CDR1 reads MNHEY and CDR2 reads SVGEGT. Relative to germline, V is 6 bases shorter and J is 4 bases shorter, with 10 bases between their ends. Counted from cysteine to phenylalanine, this CDR3 has 12 amino acids. Just the 36-base CDR3 DNA is kept, in frame starting at base 1. The receptor was derived from a human donor in good health (CMV status not recorded). Some clones in this sample may be carry-over from other donors' samples. Sequencing was performed on PBMCs. The receptor chain draws on TRBV6-2 or TRBV6-3 and TRBJ2-7; the D gene assignment is ambiguous. The DNA sequence is as follows: TGTGCCAGCAGCCCTTACCCGTACGAGCAGTACTTC. Translated, it gives CASSPYPYEQYF.